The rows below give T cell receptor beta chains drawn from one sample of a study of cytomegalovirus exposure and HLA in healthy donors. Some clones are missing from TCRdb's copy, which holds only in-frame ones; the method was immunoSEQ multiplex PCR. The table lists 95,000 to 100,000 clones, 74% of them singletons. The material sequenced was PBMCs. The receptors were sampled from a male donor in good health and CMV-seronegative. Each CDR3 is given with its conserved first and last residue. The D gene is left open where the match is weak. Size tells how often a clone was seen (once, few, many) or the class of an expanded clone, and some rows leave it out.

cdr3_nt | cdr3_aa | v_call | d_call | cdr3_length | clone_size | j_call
TGCGCCAGCAGCTTGACGCCGGGACAGATCAATGAGCAGTTCTTC | CASSLTPGQINEQFF | TRBV5-1 | TRBD1 | 15 | few | TRBJ2-1
TGTGCCTGGAGTGTCCCGGACAGGGTGAGCCTCGAGCAGTACTTC | CAWSVPDRVSLEQYF | TRBV30 | TRBD1 | 15 | once | TRBJ2-7
TGTGCCAGCAGGTCCGGGGGACAGCCATCTGAAAAACTGTTTTTT | CASRSGGQPSEKLFF | TRBV27 | TRBD1 | 15 | once | TRBJ1-4
TGTGCCAGCAGTCGGACTAGCGGGAACCAAGAGACCCAGTACTTC | CASSRTSGNQETQYF | TRBV6-5 | TRBD2 | 15 | . | TRBJ2-5
TGTGCCACCACTCTGGGCGGGAGGAACCAACTCAATGAGCAGTTCTTC | CATTLGGRNQLNEQFF | TRBV15 | TRBD2 | 16 | . | TRBJ2-1
TGTGCCAGCAGTGGGCTAGCGGGAGGGGTCGGGGAGCTGTTTTTT | CASSGLAGGVGELFF | TRBV2 | TRBD2 | 15 | once | TRBJ2-2
TGCAGCGCCCGGGTGGGACAGGCCGTAGAGACCCAGTACTTC | CSARVGQAVETQYF | TRBV29-1 | TRBD1 | 14 | once | TRBJ2-5
TGTGCCAGCAGTTACGAAGACAGGGGGGTCTACGAGCAGTACTTC | CASSYEDRGVYEQYF | TRBV6-5 | TRBD1 | 15 | . | TRBJ2-7
TGTGCCAGCAGCATAGCAACTAATGAAAAACTGTTTTTT | CASSIATNEKLFF | TRBV5-4 | . | 13 | few | TRBJ1-4
TGTGCCACCAGCCTTTCTCGGGGGGGCGGCCGCCAGGGGAATGAGCAGTTCTTC | CATSLSRGGGRQGNEQFF | TRBV15 | TRBD2 | 18 | . | TRBJ2-1
TGTGCCAGCAGCTCTGTAGGGGTCCACGCTTTCTTT | CASSSVGVHAFF | TRBV7-2 | . | 12 | once | TRBJ1-1
TGTGCCAGCAGCCATAAGCGGGTTCCCTCCTACGAGCAGTACTTC | CASSHKRVPSYEQYF | TRBV7-8 | . | 15 | . | TRBJ2-7
TGTGCCAGCAAAGACAGTCCCCGGTGGGAAAAACTGTTTTTT | CASKDSPRWEKLFF | TRBV7-8 | . | 14 | once | TRBJ1-4
TGTGCCGCAAGACAGGGAGTCTCCAATCAGCCCCAGCATTTT | CAARQGVSNQPQHF | TRBV28 | TRBD1 | 14 | . | TRBJ1-5
TGTGCCAGCAGCATTCATACGGGTCCCGGGGAGCTGTTTTTT | CASSIHTGPGELFF | TRBV9 | . | 14 | . | TRBJ2-2
TGTGCCAGCAGCCAAGGGAGACTGACAGGGGCCCTGAGCGAAGCTTTCTTT | CASSQGRLTGALSEAFF | TRBV14 | TRBD1 | 17 | . | TRBJ1-1
TGTGCCAGCAGCCAATCCCTGACAGGAAGAAACACCGGGGAGCTGTTTTTT | CASSQSLTGRNTGELFF | TRBV16 | . | 17 | . | TRBJ2-2
TGTGCCAGCAGTGCTAAACCCCCTATCGACTCCTACGAGCAGTACTTC | CASSAKPPIDSYEQYF | TRBV28 | . | 16 | . | TRBJ2-7
TGTGCCAGCAGTTACTCCGGGAACTCCTACGAGCAGTACTTC | CASSYSGNSYEQYF | TRBV6-5 | . | 14 | . | TRBJ2-7
TGTGCCTGGAGTGGATCAGGGGGTGGACAGCCCCAGCATTTT | CAWSGSGGGQPQHF | TRBV30 | TRBD1 | 14 | . | TRBJ1-5
TGTGCCTGGGGCACAGGGTTCGAGACCCAGTACTTC | CAWGTGFETQYF | TRBV30 | . | 12 | . | TRBJ2-5
TGTGCCAGCAGCGGCCGTCCCCTGGGACAGGGACGTCCTGAGCAGTTCTTC | CASSGRPLGQGRPEQFF | TRBV9 | TRBD1 | 17 | few | TRBJ2-1
TGCGCCAGCAGCTCTAACCTGATTCTAGCGGGAGAGGCCGATACGCAGTATTTT | CASSSNLILAGEADTQYF | TRBV5-1 | TRBD2 | 18 | . | TRBJ2-3
TGTGCCAGCAGCGACACATGGGGAGGTGTAGCTAAAAACATTCAGTACTTC | CASSDTWGGVAKNIQYF | TRBV9 | . | 17 | . | TRBJ2-4
TGTGCCAGCAGTCGGGTTCTGGACAGGCTTAGCAATCAGCCCCAGCATTTT | CASSRVLDRLSNQPQHF | TRBV28 | TRBD1 | 17 | . | TRBJ1-5
TGTGCCAGCAGTGAAGGGGAGGCCGGGACTGAAGCTTTCTTT | CASSEGEAGTEAFF | TRBV2 | . | 14 | . | TRBJ1-1
TGTGCCAGCAGCTTAACTCACCTAGCGGGAGTTCACGAGCAGTACTTC | CASSLTHLAGVHEQYF | TRBV5-6 | TRBD2 | 16 | . | TRBJ2-7
TGTGCCATCAGTGGGACTAGCGGGTTGGGGGTTCAAGAGACCCAGTACTTC | CAISGTSGLGVQETQYF | TRBV10-3 | TRBD2 | 17 | . | TRBJ2-5
TGTGCCTGGAGGCGGGGGACTGAAGCTTTCTTT | CAWRRGTEAFF | TRBV30 | . | 11 | . | TRBJ1-1
TGTGCCAGCAGTGAGGGGGAAGGAATGAGGGACTATGGCTACACCTTC | CASSEGEGMRDYGYTF | TRBV28 | . | 16 | . | TRBJ1-2
TGTGCCAGCAGCTGGGGACAGGGGGATCAGCCCCAGCATTTT | CASSWGQGDQPQHF | TRBV5-6 | TRBD1 | 14 | . | TRBJ1-5
TGTGCCAGCAGTATACAGGAAAACACTGAAGCTTTCTTT | CASSIQENTEAFF | TRBV7-9 | . | 13 | few | TRBJ1-1
TGTGCCAGCAGCCAAGAGGGGGGGCTAGCGGGACGCGAGCAGTACTTC | CASSQEGGLAGREQYF | TRBV4-2 | TRBD2 | 16 | . | TRBJ2-7
TGTGCCAGCACCGGAGGGAATGGAAACACCATATATTTT | CASTGGNGNTIYF | TRBV18 | . | 13 | . | TRBJ1-3
TGTGCCAGCAGCCCCAGGACTAGCCTAACCGGGGAGCTGTTTTTT | CASSPRTSLTGELFF | TRBV9 | TRBD2 | 15 | few | TRBJ2-2
TGTGCCAGCAGCCCCTCACACCGGGACAGGGGTGGAAATGAGCAGTTCTTC | CASSPSHRDRGGNEQFF | TRBV28 | TRBD1 | 17 | few | TRBJ2-1